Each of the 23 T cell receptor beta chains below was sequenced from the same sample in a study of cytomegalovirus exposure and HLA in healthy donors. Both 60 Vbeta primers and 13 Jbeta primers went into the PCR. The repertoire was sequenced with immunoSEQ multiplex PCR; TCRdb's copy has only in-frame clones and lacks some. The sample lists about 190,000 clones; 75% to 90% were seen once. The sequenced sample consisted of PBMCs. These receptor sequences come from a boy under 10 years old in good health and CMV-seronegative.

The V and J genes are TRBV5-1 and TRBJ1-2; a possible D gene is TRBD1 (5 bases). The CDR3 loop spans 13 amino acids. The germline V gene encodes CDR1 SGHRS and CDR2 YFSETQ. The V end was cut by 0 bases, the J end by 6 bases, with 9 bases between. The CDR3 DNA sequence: TGCGCCAGCAGCTTGGCGGGGGGAGATGGCTACACCTTC. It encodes CASSLAGGDGYTF.

The chain's CDR3 is CASSLGTGGGQPQHF. For the CDR3, the DNA is TGTGCCAGCAGCTTAGGGACAGGGGGCGGTCAGCCCCAGCATTTT. V usage is TRBV7-9 and J usage is TRBJ1-5; 11 bases align to TRBD1. The CDR3 consists of 15 residues. The junction had 2 bases not matched to a gene; V was cut back by 1 base and J by 6 bases. Germline CDR1 and CDR2: SEHNR and FQNEAQ (reference sequence).

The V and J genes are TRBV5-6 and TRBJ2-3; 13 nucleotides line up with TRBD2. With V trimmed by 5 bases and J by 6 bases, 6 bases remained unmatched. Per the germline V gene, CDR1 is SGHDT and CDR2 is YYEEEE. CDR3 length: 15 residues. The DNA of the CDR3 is TGTGCCAGCAGTCGACTAGCGGGGGGACCGGATACGCAGTATTTT. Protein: CASSRLAGGPDTQYF.

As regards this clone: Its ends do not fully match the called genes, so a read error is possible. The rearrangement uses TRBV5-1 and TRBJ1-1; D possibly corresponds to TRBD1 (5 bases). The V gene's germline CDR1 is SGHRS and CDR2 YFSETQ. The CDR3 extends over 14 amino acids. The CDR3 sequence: CASSSRRRGTEVFF. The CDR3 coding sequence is TGCGCCAGCAGCTCGAGGCGGCGAGGGACTGAAGTTTTCTTT.

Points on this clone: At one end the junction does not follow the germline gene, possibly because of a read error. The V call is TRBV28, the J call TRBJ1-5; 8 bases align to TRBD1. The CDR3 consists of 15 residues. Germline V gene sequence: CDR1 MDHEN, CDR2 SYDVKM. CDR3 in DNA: TGTGCCAGCAACTTACAGGGGGGGGTAAATCAGGCCCAGCATTTT. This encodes CASNLQGGVNQAQHF.

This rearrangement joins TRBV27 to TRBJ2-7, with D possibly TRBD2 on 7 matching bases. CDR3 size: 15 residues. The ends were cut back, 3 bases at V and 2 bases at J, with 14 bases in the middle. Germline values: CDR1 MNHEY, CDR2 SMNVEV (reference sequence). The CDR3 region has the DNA TGTGCCAGCAGTTTGGGGGCTAGCGGAACCTACGAGCAGTACTTC. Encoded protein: CASSLGASGTYEQYF.

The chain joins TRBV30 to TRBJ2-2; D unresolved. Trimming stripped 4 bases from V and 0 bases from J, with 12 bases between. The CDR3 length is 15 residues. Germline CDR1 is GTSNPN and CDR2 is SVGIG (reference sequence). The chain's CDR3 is CAWKRKAPNTGELFF. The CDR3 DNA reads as TGTGCCTGGAAACGTAAAGCTCCGAACACCGGGGAGCTGTTTTTT.

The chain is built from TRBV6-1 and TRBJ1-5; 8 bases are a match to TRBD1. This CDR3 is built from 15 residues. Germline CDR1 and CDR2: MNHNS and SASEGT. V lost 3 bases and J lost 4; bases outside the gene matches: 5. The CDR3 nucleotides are TGTGCCAGCAGTGATTTTGGACAGGGAAATCAGCCCCAGCATTTT. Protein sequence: CASSDFGQGNQPQHF.

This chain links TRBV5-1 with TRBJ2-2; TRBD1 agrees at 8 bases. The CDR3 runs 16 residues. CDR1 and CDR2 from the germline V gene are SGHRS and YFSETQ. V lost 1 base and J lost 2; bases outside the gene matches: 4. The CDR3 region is CASSLRGQANTGELFF. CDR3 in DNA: TGCGCCAGCAGCTTGCGGGGACAGGCAAACACCGGGGAGCTGTTTTTT.

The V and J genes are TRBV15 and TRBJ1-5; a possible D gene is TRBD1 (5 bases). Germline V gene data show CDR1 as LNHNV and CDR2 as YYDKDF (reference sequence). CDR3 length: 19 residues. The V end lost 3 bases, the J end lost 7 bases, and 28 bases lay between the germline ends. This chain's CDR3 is CATSSPQTVFGVFGQPQHF. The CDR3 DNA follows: TGTGCCACCAGCAGTCCTCAGACAGTCTTTGGGGTCTTTGGACAGCCCCAGCATTTT.

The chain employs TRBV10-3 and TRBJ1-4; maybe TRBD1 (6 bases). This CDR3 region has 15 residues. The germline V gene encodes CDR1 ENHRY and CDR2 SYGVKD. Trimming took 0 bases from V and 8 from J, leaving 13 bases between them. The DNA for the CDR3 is TGTGCCATCAGTGAGTCGCCCAGGGGTGGAGAAAAACTGTTTTTT. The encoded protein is CAISESPRGGEKLFF.

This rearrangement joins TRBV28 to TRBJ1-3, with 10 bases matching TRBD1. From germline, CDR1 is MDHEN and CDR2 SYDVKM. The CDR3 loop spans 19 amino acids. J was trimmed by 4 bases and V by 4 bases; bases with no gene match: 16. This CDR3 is CASSWFRDRGPMVGNTIYF. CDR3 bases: TGTGCCAGCAGTTGGTTCCGGGACAGGGGCCCAATGGTGGGAAACACCATATATTTT.

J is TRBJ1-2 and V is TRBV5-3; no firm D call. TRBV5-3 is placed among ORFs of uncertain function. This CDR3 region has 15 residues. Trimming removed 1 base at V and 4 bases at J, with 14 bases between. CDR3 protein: CARSLHTTRSYGYTF. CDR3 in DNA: TGTGCCAGAAGCTTGCATACGACAAGAAGCTATGGCTACACCTTC.

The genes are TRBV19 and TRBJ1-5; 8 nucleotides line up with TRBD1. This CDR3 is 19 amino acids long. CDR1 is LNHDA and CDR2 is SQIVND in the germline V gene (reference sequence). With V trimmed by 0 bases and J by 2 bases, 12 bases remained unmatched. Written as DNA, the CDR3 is TGTGCCAGTAGTATAGATCGAAGGTGGCAGGGGGCCGGCAATCAGCCCCAGCATTTT. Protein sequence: CASSIDRRWQGAGNQPQHF.

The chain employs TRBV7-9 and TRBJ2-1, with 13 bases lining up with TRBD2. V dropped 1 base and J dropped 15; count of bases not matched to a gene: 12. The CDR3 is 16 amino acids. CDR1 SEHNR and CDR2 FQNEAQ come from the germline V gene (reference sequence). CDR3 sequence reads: CASSLDGTSGTDEGFF. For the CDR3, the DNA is TGTGCCAGCAGCTTAGATGGGACTAGCGGGACCGACGAGGGGTTCTTC.

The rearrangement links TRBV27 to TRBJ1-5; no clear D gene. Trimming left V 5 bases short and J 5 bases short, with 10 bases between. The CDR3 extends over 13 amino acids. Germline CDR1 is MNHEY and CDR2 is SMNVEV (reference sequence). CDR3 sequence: CASSTRRDQPQHF. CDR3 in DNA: TGTGCCAGCAGTACAAGGAGGGATCAGCCCCAGCATTTT.

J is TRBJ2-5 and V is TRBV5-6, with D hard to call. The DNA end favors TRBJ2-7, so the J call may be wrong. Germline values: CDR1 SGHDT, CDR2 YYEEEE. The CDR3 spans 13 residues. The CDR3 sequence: CASSLSSLYEQYF. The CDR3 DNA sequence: TGTGCCAGCAGCTTGTCCTCTCTCTACGAGCAGTACTTC.

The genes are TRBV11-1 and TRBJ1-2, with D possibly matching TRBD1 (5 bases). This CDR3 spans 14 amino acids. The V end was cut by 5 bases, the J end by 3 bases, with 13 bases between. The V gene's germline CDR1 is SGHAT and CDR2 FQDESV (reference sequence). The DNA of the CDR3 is TGTGCCAGCAGCGGAGGGGTTATGGACTATGGCTACACCTTC. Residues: CASSGGVMDYGYTF. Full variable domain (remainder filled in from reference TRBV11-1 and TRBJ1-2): EAEVAQSPRYKITEKSQAVAFWCDPISGHATLYWYRQILGQGPELLVQFQDESVVDDSQLPKDRFSAERLKGVDSTLKIQPAELGDSAMYLCASSGGVMDYGYTFGSGTRLTVV.

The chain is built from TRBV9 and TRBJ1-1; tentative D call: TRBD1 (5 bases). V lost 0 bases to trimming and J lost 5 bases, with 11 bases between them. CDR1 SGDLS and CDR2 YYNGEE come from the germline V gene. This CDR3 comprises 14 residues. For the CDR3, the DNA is TGTGCCAGCAGCGTAGTAGGGGTAAATACTGAAGCTTTCTTT. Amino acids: CASSVVGVNTEAFF.

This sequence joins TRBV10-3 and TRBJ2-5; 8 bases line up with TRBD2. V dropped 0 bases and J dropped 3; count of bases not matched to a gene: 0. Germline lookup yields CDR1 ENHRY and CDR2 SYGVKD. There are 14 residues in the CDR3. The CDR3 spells CAISESGREETQYF. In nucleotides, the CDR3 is TGTGCCATCAGTGAGTCCGGGAGGGAAGAGACCCAGTACTTC.

The CDR3 spells CASSPKQGRLANEQFF. CDR3 DNA: TGTGCCAGCTCACCAAAACAGGGGAGGTTGGCGAATGAGCAGTTCTTC. The chain carries TRBV18 and TRBJ2-1, with a possible D match to TRBD1 (7 bases). Trimming left V 2 bases short and J 7 bases short, with 18 bases between. CDR3 length: 16 residues. Germline loops: CDR1 KGHSH, CDR2 LQKENI.

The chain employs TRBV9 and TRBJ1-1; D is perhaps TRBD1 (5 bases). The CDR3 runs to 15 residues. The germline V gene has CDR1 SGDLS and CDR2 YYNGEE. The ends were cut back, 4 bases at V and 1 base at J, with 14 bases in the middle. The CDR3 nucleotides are TGTGCCAGCAGCTTGACAGAACGAGCGAACACTGAAGCTTTCTTT. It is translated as CASSLTERANTEAFF. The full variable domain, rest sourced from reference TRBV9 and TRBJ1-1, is DSGVTQTPKHLITATGQRVTLRCSPRSGDLSVYWYQQSLDQGLQFLIQYYNGEERAKGNILERFSAQQFPDLHSELNLSSLELGDSALYFCASSLTERANTEAFFGQGTRLTVV.

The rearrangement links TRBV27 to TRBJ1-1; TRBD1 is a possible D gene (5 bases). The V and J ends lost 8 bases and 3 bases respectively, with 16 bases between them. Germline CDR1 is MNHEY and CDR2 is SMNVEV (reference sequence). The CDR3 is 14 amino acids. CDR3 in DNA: TGTGCCAGCGCCTTTGGGGCCCGGGACACTGAAGCTTTCTTT. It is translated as CASAFGARDTEAFF.